This TCR beta chain was recorded in a study of T cell changes during pregnancy in multiple sclerosis. The protocol was immunoSEQ multiplex PCR, while the TCRdb copy is restricted to in-frame clones and leaves out a portion. The repertoire holds tens of thousands of clones, under 95% seen once, with roughly 0.5% in the top ten. This CDR3 is built from 15 residues. Trimming cost V 10 bases and J 0 bases; bases outside gene matches: 11. Looked up from germline, CDR1 is ENHRY and CDR2 is SYGVKD. The chain is built from TRBV10-3 and TRBJ1-2, with 7 nucleotides matching TRBD1. The receptor's source is a female donor with multiple sclerosis, enrolled in a pregnancy study. Sequencing used CD4+ T cells from peripheral blood mononuclear cells, obtained in the third trimester of pregnancy. For the CDR3, the DNA is TGTGCCAGTGGTGAAACAGGGGCGACTAACTATGGCTACACCTTC. Amino acid sequence: CASGETGATNYGYTF.